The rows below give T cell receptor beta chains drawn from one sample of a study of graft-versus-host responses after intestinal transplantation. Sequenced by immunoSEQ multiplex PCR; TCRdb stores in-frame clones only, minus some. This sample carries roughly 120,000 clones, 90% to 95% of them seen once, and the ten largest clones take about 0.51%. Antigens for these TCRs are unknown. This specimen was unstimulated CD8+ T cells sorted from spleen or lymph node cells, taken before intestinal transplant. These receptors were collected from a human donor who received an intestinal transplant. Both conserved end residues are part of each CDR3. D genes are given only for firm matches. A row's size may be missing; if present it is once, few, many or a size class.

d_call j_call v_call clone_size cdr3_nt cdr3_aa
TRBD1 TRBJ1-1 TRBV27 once TGTGCCAGCAGTGAACAAGGGGGCCCACACCCTGAAGCTTTCTTT CASSEQGGPHPEAFF
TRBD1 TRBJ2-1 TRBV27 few TGTGCCAGCAGTTTGCTTCCACCGGGACAGGGCTCCTACAATGAGCAGTTCTTC CASSLLPPGQGSYNEQFF
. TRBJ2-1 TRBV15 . TGTGCCACCAGCAGCTGGGCGAGGTACAATGAGCAGTTCTTC CATSSWARYNEQFF
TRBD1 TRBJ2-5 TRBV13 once TGTGCCAGCAGCGGGGCAGGGGGCTACGTGCAAGAGACCCAGTACTTC CASSGAGGYVQETQYF
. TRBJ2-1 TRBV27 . TGTGCCAGCAGTTTACGGGGCAATGAGCAGTTCTTC CASSLRGNEQFF
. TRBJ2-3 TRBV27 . TGTGCCAGCAGTCCGAACACAGATACGCAGTATTTT CASSPNTDTQYF
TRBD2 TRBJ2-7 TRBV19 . TGTGCCAGTACCCCGGGAGGCGTCGAGCAGTACTTC CASTPGGVEQYF
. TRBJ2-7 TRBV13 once TGTGCCAGCAGCCCCCCCCTCGGGTCTTTCCGCTACGAGCAGTACTTC CASSPPLGSFRYEQYF
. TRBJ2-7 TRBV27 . TGTGCCAGCAGTTTAAGAGGGAAACCCTACGAGCAGTACTTC CASSLRGKPYEQYF
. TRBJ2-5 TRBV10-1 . TGCGCCAGCAGTGACGATCCAGGGTTAGAGACCCAGTACTTC CASSDDPGLETQYF
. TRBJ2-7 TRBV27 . TGTGCCAGCAGTTTAGGAGGGAGTTCCTACGAGCAGTACTTC CASSLGGSSYEQYF
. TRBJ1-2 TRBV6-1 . TGTGCCAGCAGCGGTACAGGGTCTGGCTACACCTTC CASSGTGSGYTF
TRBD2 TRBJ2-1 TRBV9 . TGTGCCAGCAGCGAGCTAGCGGGACGTGATGAGCAGTTCTTC CASSELAGRDEQFF
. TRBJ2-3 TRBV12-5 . TGTGCTAGTGGTTCACCGTCACGGCCCACAGATACGCAGTATTTT CASGSPSRPTDTQYF
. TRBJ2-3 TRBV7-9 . TGTGCCAGCGTGGGGGGCGGGAGTGAAATAGATACGCAGTATTTT CASVGGGSEIDTQYF
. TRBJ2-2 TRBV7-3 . TGTGCCAGCAGCATTACCGGGGAGCTGTTTTTT CASSITGELFF
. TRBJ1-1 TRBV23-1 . TGCGCCAGCAGTCTCCTCGGGGGAGGCACTGAAGCTTTCTTT CASSLLGGGTEAFF
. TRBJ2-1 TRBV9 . TGTGCCAGCAGCGTAGTTAGGGACGATGAGCAGTTCTTC CASSVVRDDEQFF
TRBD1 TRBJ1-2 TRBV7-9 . TGTGCCAGCAGCAATCCCCCGAAGGGGGCTAGAAGCAACTATGGCTACACCTTC CASSNPPKGARSNYGYTF
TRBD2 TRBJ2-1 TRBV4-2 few TGTGCCAGCAGCCAAGAGTCGCTAGCGGTTCGGGGCTACAATGAGCAGTTCTTC CASSQESLAVRGYNEQFF
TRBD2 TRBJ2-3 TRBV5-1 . TGCGCCAGCAGCTGGAGTAGCGGGAGGGCCCAAGATACGCAGTATTTT CASSWSSGRAQDTQYF
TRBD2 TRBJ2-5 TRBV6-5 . TGTGCCAGCAGTTCTAGCGGACAAGAGACCCAGTACTTC CASSSSGQETQYF
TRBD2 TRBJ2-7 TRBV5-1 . TGCGCCAGCAGCTTGGTGGGAGGGCCCCAGGAGCAGTACTTC CASSLVGGPQEQYF
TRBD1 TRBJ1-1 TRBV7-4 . TGTGCCAGCAGCTCACCCCGGACAGGGGCGAACACTGAAGCTTTCTTT CASSSPRTGANTEAFF
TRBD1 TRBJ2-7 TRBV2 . TGTGCCAGCAGTGGCCCGGACAGGGAGCAGTACTTC CASSGPDREQYF
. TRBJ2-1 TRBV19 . TGTGCCAGTAGTATGGATCTCGGTTACAATGAGCAGTTCTTC CASSMDLGYNEQFF
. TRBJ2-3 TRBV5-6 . TGTGCCAGCAGCTACCCCGCTGACAGGCTAACTAGCACAGATACGCAGTATTTT CASSYPADRLTSTDTQYF
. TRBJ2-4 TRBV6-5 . TGTGCCAGCAGCCAGGGAGTGAGGAACATTCAGTACTTC CASSQGVRNIQYF
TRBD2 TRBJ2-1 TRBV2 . TGTGCCAGCAGTGAAGGCCGGCTAGCGGGAGTAGTCAATGAGCAGTTCTTC CASSEGRLAGVVNEQFF
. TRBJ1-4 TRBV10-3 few TGTGCCATCAGTGAGGGGAATGAAAAACTGTTTTTT CAISEGNEKLFF
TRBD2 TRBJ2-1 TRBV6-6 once TGTGCCAGCAGGGGTAGCGGGAAGGGTAATGAGCAGTTCTTC CASRGSGKGNEQFF
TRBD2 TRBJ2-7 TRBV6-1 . TGTGCCAGCAGATTGGCGGGAGCTTACGAGCAGTACTTC CASRLAGAYEQYF